This T cell receptor beta chain appears in the sequencing data of a study of T cell responses to AZD1222 COVID-19 vaccine (dated by TCRdb to the early 2020s). Broadly, across the study: AZD1222 recipients with second doses at about 4 weeks or about 12 weeks were pooled, because spike-specific TCR depth and breadth did not differ between schedules. TCR sequencing was performed for more than 230 trial participants, of whom around 210 were given two doses of AZD1222 and 26 were given two doses of MenACWY control vaccine. Enrollment into the trials was organized by age into subgroups of 18-55, 56-69 and 70-plus years, and those subgroups contained 148, 28 and 57 TCR-sequenced participants, respectively.

Of note for this clone: It lacks a known antigen. Base-call qualities are not available, and no considerably larger clone is one nucleotide away.

Taken from cysteine to phenylalanine, the CDR3 has 16 residues. The sequence is cut down to CDR3 DNA, 48 bases in frame from base 1. From a lookup of the germline V gene (reference sequence), CDR1 and CDR2 are LNHDA and SQIVND. V loses 6 bases at its end and J loses 7 bases; junction bases beyond the gene matches: 11. The paper's findings and limits, for the study overall: In the small 56-69-year group, the increase in depth fell short of significance, most likely because of low power. Because no day 14 peak-response samples were available, the repertoires could be characterized only after the peak T cell response. Participants were mostly white British, with more females than males. The authors suggested clonal diversity may have been underestimated. The vaccine-associated CD4 TCRs covered the entire spike protein, and the dominant responses fell in regions 160-218 and 743-854. Conclusions about previously exposed vaccinees were limited because only six or seven AZD1222 recipients were SARS-CoV-2 seropositive at baseline. Reportedly, almost half of the unique spike-specific TCRs recognized epitopes lying outside the regions that are mutated in the B.1.351 and B.1.1.7 variants. A significant rise in spike-specific TCR breadth and depth was observed after two AZD1222 doses relative to day 0 and relative to MenACWY recipients.

In light of the paper, this sample's time point label describes: baseline before first vaccination. Vaccinee samples came from UK trials COV001 and COV002, including a single-blind randomized controlled phase 2/3 trial of AZD1222 (ChAdOx1 nCoV-19) in healthy adults. For TCRbeta chain sequencing, PBMC samples were collected from trial participants at day 0 and at day 28 after the second dose. The CDR3 regions of human TCRbeta chains were analyzed by immunosequencing. The paper's processing steps were these. TCRs in the repertoires were compared against a reference library of SARS-CoV-2-specific TCRs that had been generated with the MIRA antigen-specificity platform. Breadth was defined as the fraction of unique TCRs that were SARS-CoV-2-associated, and depth was defined as the fraction of total T cells that were SARS-CoV-2-associated. Using the MIRA data, each spike-specific TCR was assigned both to the spike region to which the TCR was reactive and to a CD4 or CD8 class. Log10-transformed breadth and depth values were compared by one-way ANOVA with Sidak's multiple comparisons tests. The table comes from immuneACCESS by way of TCRdb, which keeps in-frame sequences with V and J called. Part of the clones is missing from these tables; in studies checked, under half for an unresolved V gene and the rest for unknown reasons. V and J calls and clone size follow that table, whereas D and trimming were derived from the DNA. The sample yields about 100,000 clones; more than 85% were counted once. The ten largest clones capture 16% of the sample.

The sequencing here drew on peripheral blood, taken on day 0 of AZD1222 vaccination. The receptor's source is an adult in good health. The chain is assembled from TRBV19 and TRBJ1-5, and TRBD1 matches 11 of the central bases. The CDR3 sequence is CASRDRGLIPEQPQHF. In nucleotide form, the sequence is TGTGCCAGTAGGGACAGGGGGCTAATTCCTGAGCAGCCCCAGCATTTT.